A selection of T cell receptor beta chains follows, all from one sample in a study of T cell repertoires in cytomegalovirus infection. TCRdb used MiXCR to reprocess the reads, holding one entry per CDR3 protein. The data contain 350,000 to 400,000 distinct CDR3 sequences, around a third of them seen just once; the ten biggest clones take up approximately 13%. The antigens for these receptors are not known. The sequences come from cultured PBMCs, collected from culture after CMV antigen stimulation. The receptor set was obtained from a human donor in good health (CMV status not recorded). Some clones in this sample may be carry-over from other donors' samples. The CDR3 runs from the conserved cysteine through the conserved F or W. Each record gives: J gene, V gene, D gene, clone size, CDR3 DNA, CDR3 protein. The D gene is left open where the match is weak. Size values are once, few and many counts, or a class for expanded clones, and some rows have none.

>TRBJ2-7|TRBV6-5|-|few
TGTGCCAGCAGCCTACAGGGAGGATACGAGCAGTACTTC
CASSLQGGYEQYF
>TRBJ1-5|TRBV6-1|TRBD1|-
TGTGCCAGCAGTTGGGACAGGGGCAATCAGCCCCAGCATTTT
CASSWDRGNQPQHF
>TRBJ2-7|TRBV19|-|few
TGTGCCAGTAGTTGGACAGCAGATTCCTACGAGCAGTACTTC
CASSWTADSYEQYF
>TRBJ2-7|TRBV6-2/TRBV6-3|-|few
TGTGCCAGCAGTTCAGGGGCTTTGTACGAGCAGTACTTC
CASSSGALYEQYF
>TRBJ2-1|TRBV28|TRBD2|few
TGTGCCAGCAGTTCGGGACTAGCGGTTCCCCAGTTCTTC
CASSSGLAVPQFF
>TRBJ1-5|TRBV27|-|-
TGTGCCAGCAAGAGGACGGGGCAAAATCAGCCCCAGCATTTT
CASKRTGQNQPQHF
>TRBJ2-7|TRBV7-3|-|few
TGTGCCAGCAGCTTATCTCCAGGGTCCTACGAGCAGTACTTC
CASSLSPGSYEQYF
>TRBJ1-1|TRBV29-1|TRBD1|few
TGCAGCGTTGGACTTCCTAGGGGGCAGAACACTGAAGCTTTCTTT
CSVGLPRGQNTEAFF
>TRBJ1-6|TRBV28|TRBD1|few
TGTGCCAGCAGTTTCCGCGACAGGGCTCAGGGTTCACCCCTCCACTTT
CASSFRDRAQGSPLHF
>TRBJ2-2|TRBV4-3|TRBD1|-
TGCGCCAGCAGCCAAGAGACAGGGTACACCGGGGAGCTGTTTTTT
CASSQETGYTGELFF
>TRBJ2-1|TRBV29-1|TRBD2|-
TGCAGCGTTGATATAGCGGGAGTCGCCAATGAGCAGTTCTTC
CSVDIAGVANEQFF
>TRBJ2-2|TRBV4-3|TRBD2|once
TGCGCCAGCAGCCCGGGACTAGCGGGGCCCACCGGGGAGCTGTTTTTT
CASSPGLAGPTGELFF
>TRBJ2-1|TRBV12-3/TRBV12-4|-|many
TGTGCCAGCAGTTTGTGGAAGGGTGAGCAGTTCTTC
CASSLWKGEQFF
>TRBJ2-1|TRBV23-1|-|once
TGCGCCAGCCGCCATAATGAGCAGTTCTTC
CASRHNEQFF
>TRBJ2-1|TRBV15|-|-
TGTGCCACCAGCAGAGATCTTGCCTCCTACAATGAGCAGTTCTTC
CATSRDLASYNEQFF
>TRBJ1-1|TRBV12-3/TRBV12-4|TRBD1|few
TGTGCCAGCAGCCTGGGACAGCCCTACACTGAAGCTTTCTTT
CASSLGQPYTEAFF
>TRBJ2-2|TRBV5-4|-|many
TGTGCCAGCAGCTTGGAGGCAGGGACCGGGGAGCTGTTTTTT
CASSLEAGTGELFF
>TRBJ2-1|TRBV27|-|-
TGTGCCAGCAGGACAGACAGCCGCAATGAGCAGTTCTTC
CASRTDSRNEQFF
>TRBJ1-1|TRBV6-6|TRBD1|-
TGTGCCAGCAGTCCGACGACAGGGCCCACTGAAGCTTTCTTT
CASSPTTGPTEAFF
>TRBJ2-3|TRBV12-3/TRBV12-4|-|-
TGTGCCAGCAGGATCGGAGTTAGCACAGATACGCAGTATTTT
CASRIGVSTDTQYF
>TRBJ2-1|TRBV19|TRBD2|-
TGTGCCACGTCTGGCGGGGGTTTTGTTGGTGAGCAGTTCTTC
CATSGGGFVGEQFF
>TRBJ2-6|TRBV7-2|-|-
TGTGCCAGCAGCCTGACACAACTCTCTGGGGCCAACGTCCTGACTTTC
CASSLTQLSGANVLTF
>TRBJ2-7|TRBV15|TRBD1|-
TGTGCCACCAGCAGATTGACAGGGGCCGGTGGAACTTACGAGCAGTACTTC
CATSRLTGAGGTYEQYF
>TRBJ2-1|TRBV5-5|TRBD2|-
TGTGCCAGCAGCTTGGCCGGGACTAGCCACTACAATGAGCAGTTCTTC
CASSLAGTSHYNEQFF
>TRBJ2-5|TRBV7-2|TRBD2|many
TGTGCCAGCAGTTCAGGACTAGCGGGAGTAGAGACCCAGTACTTC
CASSSGLAGVETQYF
>TRBJ2-2|TRBV9|-|-
TGTGCCAGCAGCGTAGGGGGGGCGGCAAACACCGGGGAGCTGTTTTTT
CASSVGGAANTGELFF
>TRBJ2-7|TRBV4-3|-|few
TGCGCCAGCAGCCAATCCCCAGGTTCCTACGAGCAGTACTTC
CASSQSPGSYEQYF
>TRBJ1-3|TRBV19|-|few
TGTGCCAGTAAAGACAGGAACTCTGGAAACACCATATATTTT
CASKDRNSGNTIYF
>TRBJ1-2|TRBV12-3/TRBV12-4|-|many
TGTGCCAGCAGTTCATGGGAGCCAGTCCACTATGGCTACACCTTC
CASSSWEPVHYGYTF
>TRBJ1-1|TRBV4-1|-|-
TGTGCCAGCAGCCAAGATGGAAGGGGAGCGTGGACTGAAGCTTTCTTT
CASSQDGRGAWTEAFF
>TRBJ2-5|TRBV6-6|TRBD2|-
TGTGCCAGCACCCGAGCGGGGTCCGAGACCCAGTACTTC
CASTRAGSETQYF
>TRBJ2-5|TRBV20-1|TRBD1|-
TGCAGTGCTTGGGGACAGGGCGGGGAGACCCAGTACTTC
CSAWGQGGETQYF
>TRBJ1-2|TRBV12-3/TRBV12-4|TRBD1|few
TGTGCCAGCAGTAGAAGACAGGGGGCGATTACCTATGGCTACACCTTC
CASSRRQGAITYGYTF
>TRBJ2-5|TRBV6-2/TRBV6-3|-|-
TGTGCCAGCAGTTACTTTACGCCAGAGACCCAGTACTTC
CASSYFTPETQYF
>TRBJ2-1|TRBV12-3/TRBV12-4|-|-
TGTGCCAGCAGTTCAAACGATGAGCAGTTCTTC
CASSSNDEQFF
>TRBJ1-1|TRBV9|-|-
TGTGCCAGCAGCTTAGGGGTGCACACTGAAGCTTTCTTT
CASSLGVHTEAFF
>TRBJ2-1|TRBV20-1|TRBD2|-
TGCAGTGCTGCAAACCCCTGGACTAGCGGGATATTCGGTGAGCAGTTCTTC
CSAANPWTSGIFGEQFF
>TRBJ2-2|TRBV7-2|-|few
TGTGCCAGCAGCTCCGTTTCCGCGAACACCGGGGAGCTGTTTTTT
CASSSVSANTGELFF
>TRBJ2-1|TRBV12-3/TRBV12-4|-|-
TGTGCCAGCAGCAACAACCCAGGGACAAACAATGAGCAGTTCTTC
CASSNNPGTNNEQFF
>TRBJ1-1|TRBV29-1|-|few
TGCAGCGTCCAGAGGCAGTTGAACACTGAAGCTTTCTTT
CSVQRQLNTEAFF
>TRBJ2-7|TRBV7-9|-|-
TGTGCCAGCAGCTTTCCCGTCTCCTACGAGCAGTACTTC
CASSFPVSYEQYF
>TRBJ2-7|TRBV7-3|-|-
TGTGCCAGCAGCCCCACCGCCACCCACGAGCAGTACTTC
CASSPTATHEQYF
>TRBJ2-1|TRBV6-5|TRBD2|few
TGTGCCAGCAGCGCTCTGACTAGCGGGAGCAATGAGCAGTTCTTC
CASSALTSGSNEQFF
>TRBJ2-1|TRBV6-1|-|many
TGTGCCAGCAGTGAAGCTTCGGGGGACTGGCGGGTCTCCTACAATGAGCAGTTCTTC
CASSEASGDWRVSYNEQFF
>TRBJ2-7|TRBV4-1|TRBD1|-
TGCGCCAGCAGCCAAGACGGGACAGGGTTAGACGAGCAGTACTTC
CASSQDGTGLDEQYF
>TRBJ2-7|TRBV7-2|-|-
TGTGCCAGCAGTAACGCCCCCACAGGGTTCTACGAGCAGTACTTC
CASSNAPTGFYEQYF
>TRBJ2-3|TRBV7-2|TRBD2|medium-sized
TGTGCCAGCAGCTTACCCCTGACTAGCGGAAACACAGATACGCAGTATTTT
CASSLPLTSGNTDTQYF